This passage covers 11 T cell receptor beta chains from one sample sequenced in a study of blood T cell repertoires in COVID-19. Data came from immunoSEQ multiplex PCR; TCRdb stores just in-frame clones and leaves some out. The sample lists approximately 290,000 clones, around 89% occurring once. The sequenced sample consisted of peripheral blood. The source is a man aged 30 to 45 with acute or convalescent COVID-19.

This clone has only one observation. The chain is built from TRBV5-1 and TRBJ2-4, with TRBD2 identical over 11 bases. CDR1 is SGHRS, CDR2 YFSETQ, per germline. The length of the CDR3 is 14 residues. V gave up 5 bases and J gave up 8 bases; unmatched junction bases: 6. The CDR3 protein is CASRTSGASDIQYF. The CDR3 DNA reads TGCGCCAGCAGGACTAGCGGGGCTTCGGACATTCAGTACTTC.

This clone was recorded only once. The gene calls are TRBV6-6 and TRBJ1-5; 9 bases are a match to TRBD1. J gave up 0 bases and V 5 bases, and 14 bases lay outside the gene matches. The CDR3 loop spans 19 amino acids. Germline V gene lookup returns CDR1 MNHNY and CDR2 SVGAGI (reference sequence). CDR3 amino acids: CASSPAPRTGANSNQPQHF. The CDR3 nucleotides are TGTGCCAGCAGTCCCGCCCCCAGGACAGGGGCAAATAGCAATCAGCCCCAGCATTTT.

The V gene is TRBV6-5, the J gene TRBJ2-3, with unresolved D. The CDR3 spans 13 residues. The germline V gene encodes CDR1 MNHEY and CDR2 SVGAGI. V lost 5 bases and J 2 bases, leaving 8 bases between the germline ends. CDR3 DNA: TGTGCCAGCAGTCTCACTCACACAGATACGCAGTATTTT. It encodes CASSLTHTDTQYF.

V gene TRBV2 combines with J gene TRBJ1-2; 9 bases fit TRBD1. CDR1 SNHLY and CDR2 FYNNEI come from the germline V gene. The CDR3 spans 16 residues. The V gene end was trimmed by 4 bases and the J gene end by 4 bases; junction bases not matched to a gene: 10. The CDR3 is CASSGTPGTGTYGYTF. CDR3 in DNA: TGTGCCAGCAGTGGAACCCCCGGGACAGGGACCTATGGCTACACCTTC.

The chain employs TRBV4-2 and TRBJ2-1, with D possibly being TRBD1 (5 bases). The ends were cut back, 5 bases at V and 0 bases at J, with 11 bases in the middle. The CDR3 has 15 residues. Germline CDR1 reads LGHNA; CDR2 reads YNFKEQ. CDR3 residues: CASSRERGSYNEQFF. The CDR3 DNA follows: TGTGCCAGCAGCAGAGAAAGGGGCTCCTACAATGAGCAGTTCTTC.

V is TRBV3-1 (or the pseudogene TRBV3-2) and J is TRBJ1-1; 8 nucleotides align to TRBD1. The germline V gene has CDR1 LGHDT and CDR2 YNNKEL (reference sequence). The CDR3 runs to 13 residues. The V gene end was trimmed by 4 bases and the J gene end by 5 bases; junction bases not matched to a gene: 3. The CDR3 sequence is CASSLNRGTEAFF. CDR3 sequence (DNA): TGTGCCAGCAGCCTAAACAGGGGGACTGAAGCTTTCTTT.

This clone was counted once. The CDR3: CASSLELAGVGSRYEQYF. DNA for the CDR3: TGTGCCAGCAGCTTAGAACTAGCGGGAGTAGGATCGCGTTACGAGCAGTACTTC. The V call is TRBV7-6, the J call TRBJ2-7; 11 nucleotides align to TRBD2. CDR3 length: 18 amino acids. Germline V gene data show CDR1 as SGHVS and CDR2 as FNYEAQ. The V segment lost 1 base and the J segment 4 bases; nucleotides outside the gene matches: 12.

In DNA form, the CDR3 reads TGTGCCTTCGGACTAGCTTTACGGACCCAGTACTTC. This translates into CAFGLALRTQYF. The rearrangement uses TRBV30 and TRBJ2-5; 8 bases align to TRBD2. CDR1 GTSNPN and CDR2 SVGIG come from the germline V gene (reference sequence). The CDR3 extends over 12 amino acids. The ends lost 7 bases at V and 7 bases at J; junction bases unmatched: 8.

The chain has TRBV29-1 and TRBJ1-1; D remains ambiguous. With 4 bases removed from V and 3 bases from J, the gap between germline ends came to 6 bases. The CDR3 extends over 11 amino acids. Germline values: CDR1 SQVTM, CDR2 ANQGSEA. The CDR3 spells CSVVSYTEAFF. The DNA of the CDR3 is TGCAGCGTTGTGAGCTACACTGAAGCTTTCTTT.

Regarding this clone: Its ends do not fully match the called genes, so a read error is possible. The chain employs TRBV11-2 and TRBJ2-7, with TRBD2 matching 11 bases. Germline loops: CDR1 SGHAT, CDR2 FQNNGV. CDR3 size: 15 residues. The CDR3 here is CASSLEGTSGYEQYF. CDR3 bases: TGTGCCAGCAGCCTAGAAGGGACTAGCGGATACGAGCAGTACTTC.

The genes are TRBV5-4 and TRBJ1-3; 7 positions match TRBD1. The J segment lost 4 bases and the V segment lost 0 bases, leaving 1 base of the junction unmatched. Germline V gene sequence: CDR1 SGHNT, CDR2 YYREEE (reference sequence). The CDR3 covers 14 residues. The CDR3 loop reads CASSLGDSGNTIYF. The CDR3, as DNA: TGTGCCAGCAGCTTGGGGGACAGCGGAAACACCATATATTTT.